The 21 T cell receptor beta chains below were found in one sample sequenced in a study of T cell repertoires in cytomegalovirus infection. One entry per CDR3 protein results from TCRdb running MiXCR on the reads. The repertoire holds 400,000 to 550,000 distinct CDR3 sequences, approximately 11% seen once, with roughly a tenth in the top ten. Material: PBMCs. The source is a human donor in good health (CMV status not recorded). Some clones in this sample may be carry-over from other donors' samples.

This sequence joins TRBV14 and TRBJ2-7, with D possibly being TRBD1 or TRBD2 (5 bases each). The ends were cut back, 4 bases at V and 2 bases at J, with 12 bases in the middle. Per the germline V gene, CDR1 is SGHDN and CDR2 is FVKESK. The CDR3 extends over 14 amino acids. CDR3 nucleotides: TGTGCCAGCAGCCGGGACGCAGGTACCTACGAGCAGTACTTC. It encodes CASSRDAGTYEQYF.

This clonotype was counted ten times or more. The chain combines TRBV12-3 or TRBV12-4 with TRBJ1-5, with a possible D match to TRBD1 (6 bases). The V and J ends lost 5 bases and 9 bases respectively, with 11 bases between them. The CDR3 loop spans 12 amino acids. CDR3 sequence (DNA): TGTGCCAGCAGTAGACAGGCCGGGCCCCAGCATTTT. Residues: CASSRQAGPQHF.

For this clonotype: A much larger clone sits a single nucleotide away, making a read error possible. This chain connects TRBV20-1 to TRBJ2-7, with unresolved D. The ends were cut back, 2 bases at V and 2 bases at J, with 19 bases in the middle. CDR3 length equals 16 residues. In germline, CDR1 is DFQATT, CDR2 SNEGSKA (reference sequence). The CDR3 coding sequence is TGCAGTGCTAGATCGCCTCCGCGTCGGACCCCCTACGAGCAGTACTTC. Translated: CSARSPPRRTPYEQYF.

The chain links TRBV3-1 to TRBJ2-7; possibly TRBD2 for D (5 bases). V was shortened by 1 base and J by 0 bases, with 7 bases between the two germline ends. The CDR3 totals 14 residues. Germline V gene lookup returns CDR1 LGHDT and CDR2 YNNKEL (reference sequence). Here the CDR3 DNA reads TGTGCCAGCAGCCAAGCGGGGTTCTCCTACGAGCAGTACTTC. As protein: CASSQAGFSYEQYF.

This clonotype was found a few times. The rearrangement uses TRBV3-1 and TRBJ2-7, with 9 bases matching TRBD1. CDR3 length equals 14 residues. Germline-derived CDR1 and CDR2 are LGHDT and YNNKEL (reference sequence). Trimming at V came to 3 bases and at J to 4 bases, leaving 4 bases not matched to a gene. The CDR3 DNA follows: TGTGCCAGCAGCCAGGCCGGGACAGGGTACGAGCAGTACTTC. Translation: CASSQAGTGYEQYF.

The chain uses TRBV20-1 and TRBJ2-7, with D unclear. The CDR3 sequence is 11 residues long. Germline loops: CDR1 DFQATT, CDR2 SNEGSKA (reference sequence). Trimming pared 5 bases from V and 3 bases from J, leaving 8 bases between. CDR3 DNA: TGCAGTGCTCCTGATAACTACGAGCAGTACTTC. This encodes CSAPDNYEQYF.

This clonotype was seen repeatedly, ten times or more. The J gene is TRBJ2-5, the V gene TRBV7-9, with D unclear. The CDR3 length is 13 residues. The V and J ends lost 5 bases and 0 bases respectively, with 7 bases between them. Germline CDR1 reads SEHNR; CDR2 reads FQNEAQ (reference sequence). The CDR3 spells CASSNRDQETQYF. The CDR3 DNA sequence: TGTGCCAGCAGCAATCGGGACCAAGAGACCCAGTACTTC.

This clonotype was recorded at least ten times. The chain carries TRBV28 and TRBJ2-7; the match to TRBD1 covers 10 bases. The CDR3 extends over 19 amino acids. Trimming cost V 1 base and J 0 bases; bases outside gene matches: 12. The V gene's germline CDR1 is MDHEN and CDR2 SYDVKM. The CDR3: CASSLSYYSDRGPSYEQYF. The DNA of the CDR3 is TGTGCCAGCAGTTTATCCTATTACTCAGACAGGGGGCCCTCCTACGAGCAGTACTTC.

This clonotype was observed a handful of times. The chain has TRBV7-9 and TRBJ2-7, with a weak D call TRBD1 (6 bases). The CDR3 is 15 amino acids. V dropped 5 bases and J dropped 3 bases, with 17 bases sitting between them. In germline, CDR1 is SEHNR, CDR2 FQNEAQ (reference sequence). The CDR3 region is CASSIATGQFYEQYF. For the CDR3, the DNA is TGTGCCAGCAGCATCGCGACGGGACAATTCTACGAGCAGTACTTC.

The chain couples TRBV20-1 to TRBJ1-1; maybe TRBD1 (6 bases). The CDR3 contains 13 residues. Germline-derived CDR1 and CDR2 are DFQATT and SNEGSKA (reference sequence). V shed 4 bases and J shed 1 base, with 10 bases lying between them. DNA for the CDR3: TGCAGTGCTATCCGGACAGAGAACACTGAAGCTTTCTTT. This sequence encodes CSAIRTENTEAFF.

This clonotype was seen ten or more times. V gene TRBV7-8 combines with J gene TRBJ2-3; 8 nucleotides align to TRBD1. The trim removed 4 bases at V and 0 bases at J, leaving 6 bases unmatched. Germline CDR1 SGHVS, CDR2 FQNEAQ. This CDR3 comprises 16 residues. The CDR3 loop reads CASSYVQGESTDTQYF. The CDR3 nucleotides are TGTGCCAGCAGCTACGTACAGGGGGAGAGCACAGATACGCAGTATTTT.

This clonotype has only one observation. The V and J genes are TRBV2 and TRBJ2-3, with no clear D. Germline CDR1 and CDR2: SNHLY and FYNNEI. The CDR3 has 14 residues. V dropped 6 bases and J dropped 1 base, with 11 bases sitting between them. CDR3 in DNA: TGTGCCAGCAGATCCACCGGAGGCACAGATACGCAGTATTTT. Its protein is CASRSTGGTDTQYF. Drawing the rest from reference TRBV2 and TRBJ2-3, the complete variable domain is EPEVTQTPSHQVTQMGQEVILRCVPISNHLYFYWYRQILGQKVEFLVSFYNNEISEKSEIFDDQFSVERPDGSNFTLKIRSTKLEDSAMYFCASRSTGGTDTQYFGPGTRLTVL.

This clonotype was counted between two and nine times. This chain connects TRBV20-1 to TRBJ2-7; 7 positions match TRBD2. Germline V CDR1 and CDR2: DFQATT, SNEGSKA (reference sequence). The CDR3 is 13 residues long. V lost 0 bases, J lost 5 bases, and 4 bases stayed unmatched. The CDR3: CSARERGLDEQYF. CDR3 sequence (DNA): TGCAGTGCTAGAGAGCGGGGGTTGGACGAGCAGTACTTC.

This clonotype was observed a few times. Germline is not matched at one junction end, which may reflect a read error. V usage is TRBV7-9 and J usage is TRBJ2-5; D is perhaps TRBD1 (6 bases). In germline, CDR1 is SEHNR, CDR2 FQNEAQ (reference sequence). The CDR3 is 12 amino acids. The DNA of the CDR3 is TGTGCCAGCAGCTCCCCCTCAGGGGCCCCCTCCTTC. Its translation is CASSSPSGAPSF. Looking up the rest from reference TRBV7-9 and TRBJ2-5 gives the full variable domain: DTGVSQNPRHKITKRGQNVTFRCDPISEHNRLYWYRQTLGQGPEFLTYFQNEAQLEKSRLLSDRFSAERPKGSFSTLEIQRTEQGDSAMYLCASSSPSGAPSFGPGTRLLVL.

This clonotype was seen a few times. The rearrangement links TRBV2 to TRBJ2-3; D is uncertain. The length of the CDR3 is 13 residues. V lost 7 bases to trimming and J lost 0 bases, with 8 bases between them. Germline CDR1 reads SNHLY; CDR2 reads FYNNEI. In DNA, the CDR3 is TGTGCCAGCATGGGCGTCAGCACAGATACGCAGTATTTT. As protein: CASMGVSTDTQYF.

The rearrangement uses TRBV12-5 and TRBJ2-7, with TRBD2 matching 8 bases. Germline values: CDR1 LGHNT, CDR2 FRNRAP. The V and J ends lost 1 base and 6 bases, in that order; junction bases with no gene match: 5. The CDR3 extends over 14 amino acids. The CDR3 nucleotides read TGTGCTAGTGGTTTGGCAGGTCTAGCGGGCGAGCAGTACTTC. Its protein product is CASGLAGLAGEQYF.

This clonotype has only a few counts. The chain recombines TRBV6-1 with TRBJ2-3, with TRBD2 matching over 8 bases. This CDR3 has 18 residues. CDR1 is MNHNS, CDR2 SASEGT, per germline. Trimming removed 2 bases from V and 1 base from J; junction bases left unmatched: 11. The CDR3 DNA reads as TGTGCCAGCAGTGAAAACCCCTCTTTTAGCGGGGGCACAGATACGCAGTATTTT. This translates into CASSENPSFSGGTDTQYF.

This clonotype was detected only a few times. This chain joins TRBV6-1 and TRBJ2-3, with 10 positions matching TRBD2. The CDR3 is 15 amino acids. Trimming removed 6 bases from V and 2 bases from J; junction bases left unmatched: 5. CDR1 MNHNS and CDR2 SASEGT come from the germline V gene. The CDR3 DNA sequence: TGTGCCAGCAGCTTAGCGGGGGGAGTCACAGATACGCAGTATTTT. Its protein is CASSLAGGVTDTQYF.

This clonotype was found many times. The V and J genes are TRBV11-2 and TRBJ2-1; 9 bases match TRBD2. The CDR3 consists of 15 residues. V gave up 4 bases and J gave up 10 bases; unmatched junction bases: 11. Germline V gene sequence: CDR1 SGHAT, CDR2 FQNNGV. The CDR3: CASSSLPGLAEEQFF. The CDR3 nucleotides are TGTGCCAGCAGCTCTCTACCGGGACTAGCTGAGGAGCAGTTCTTC.

This clonotype occurred many times. The rearrangement joins TRBV7-3 to TRBJ2-5, with D possibly TRBD2 on 5 matching bases. This CDR3 has 13 residues. Trimming removed 5 bases at V and 5 bases at J, with 12 bases between. Germline V lookup: CDR1 SGHTA, CDR2 FQGTGA. The DNA of the CDR3 is TGTGCCAGCAGCCGAGGCCAGCGGGAGACCCAGTACTTC. Translation: CASSRGQRETQYF.

The J gene is TRBJ1-2, the V gene TRBV12-3 or TRBV12-4; 8 bases are a match to TRBD1. The CDR3 loop spans 13 amino acids. J lost 6 bases, V lost 9 bases, and 9 bases had no gene match. CDR3 coding DNA: TGTGCCAGTACCAGACAGGGGTGGGATGGCTACACCTTC. It is translated as CASTRQGWDGYTF.